These 32 T cell receptor beta chains share one sample of origin, sequenced in a study of control samples from healthy donors and cancer patients. The table came from immunoSEQ multiplex PCR; TCRdb's copy has only in-frame clones and leaves some out. The sample holds tens of thousands of clones, 93% seen once. Sequencing used PBMCs. These receptors were obtained from a woman aged 45-59 years with head and neck cancer.

V is TRBV11-2 and J is TRBJ2-1; D is ambiguous. The length of the CDR3 is 14 residues. V lost 2 bases, J lost 4 bases, and 9 bases lay in between. Germline values: CDR1 SGHAT, CDR2 FQNNGV. The CDR3 nucleotides read TGTGCCAGCAGCTTAAGCACCCTATACAATGAGCAGTTCTTC. It yields the protein CASSLSTLYNEQFF.

The rearrangement links TRBV2 to TRBJ2-7; the match to TRBD2 covers 7 bases. CDR3 length: 15 amino acids. V dropped 8 bases and J dropped 1; count of bases not matched to a gene: 11. CDR1 is SNHLY, CDR2 FYNNEI, per germline. The CDR3 loop reads CASEAGSTLSYEQYF. CDR3 nucleotide sequence: TGTGCCAGCGAAGCGGGATCAACACTATCCTACGAGCAGTACTTC.

The genes are TRBV27 and TRBJ1-1; no clear D gene. Trimming removed 8 bases at V and 1 base at J, with 11 bases between. Germline CDR1 is MNHEY and CDR2 is SMNVEV (reference sequence). The CDR3 sequence is 13 residues long. CDR3 region: CASLERGNTEAFF. The CDR3 DNA follows: TGTGCCAGCCTTGAGCGGGGGAACACTGAAGCTTTCTTT.

This rearrangement joins TRBV9 to TRBJ1-1, with no clear D. Deletions cut 3 bases from V and 5 bases from J, with 17 bases between. The CDR3 has 15 residues. The V gene's germline CDR1 is SGDLS and CDR2 YYNGEE. This CDR3 reads CASSGAVEIGTEAFF. CDR3 nucleotide sequence: TGTGCCAGCAGCGGGGCGGTGGAGATAGGAACTGAAGCTTTCTTT.

J is TRBJ2-2 and V is TRBV7-2; D ambiguous. This CDR3 is 16 amino acids long. Trimming removed 2 bases from V and 0 bases from J, with 10 bases in between. Germline V gene sequence: CDR1 SGHTA, CDR2 FQGNSA. CDR3 nucleotides: TGTGCCAGCAGCTTACGTGGACCCCCGAACACCGGGGAGCTGTTTTTT. Amino acids: CASSLRGPPNTGELFF.

The V gene is TRBV18, the J gene TRBJ1-4; the D gene is possibly TRBD1 (6 bases). Germline-derived CDR1 and CDR2 are KGHSH and LQKENI. The CDR3 length is 15 residues. V was pared by 0 bases and J by 8 bases, with 13 bases between. CDR3 bases: TGTGCCAGCTCACCACCTGACAGGTCAAGCGAAAAACTGTTTTTT. It yields the protein CASSPPDRSSEKLFF. The complete variable domain, with remaining parts taken from reference TRBV18 and TRBJ1-4, reads NAGVMQNPRHLVRRRGQEARLRCSPMKGHSHVYWYRQLPEEGLKFMVYLQKENIIDESGMPKERFSAEFPKEGPSILRIQQVVRGDSAAYFCASSPPDRSSEKLFFGSGTQLSVL.

The genes are TRBV6-1 and TRBJ2-4; D not certain. Germline CDR1 reads MNHNS; CDR2 reads SASEGT. The CDR3 sequence is 18 residues long. Trimming pared 1 base from V and 0 bases from J, leaving 16 bases between. CDR3 nucleotides: TGTGCCAGCAGTGAAGTAGCAAGACTTGTACTAGCCAAAAACATTCAGTACTTC. Translated, it gives CASSEVARLVLAKNIQYF.

This clone was found once. The chain carries TRBV25-1 and TRBJ2-7, with D possibly matching TRBD1 (5 bases). Deletions cut 2 bases from V and 1 base from J, with 9 bases between. The germline gives CDR1 MGHDK, CDR2 SYGVNS. This CDR3 is built from 14 residues. CDR3 DNA: TGTGCCAGCAGTGAAAGAGACAGATCCTACGAGCAGTACTTC. Protein sequence: CASSERDRSYEQYF.

V gene TRBV2 combines with J gene TRBJ1-2; 7 bases align to TRBD1. The ends lost 7 bases at V and 4 bases at J; junction bases unmatched: 12. Germline V gene sequence: CDR1 SNHLY, CDR2 FYNNEI. The CDR3 runs to 15 residues. CDR3 protein: CASMTDRQGGYGYTF. In DNA, the CDR3 is TGTGCCAGCATGACCGATAGACAGGGTGGCTATGGCTACACCTTC.

V and J are TRBV2 and TRBJ1-3; 8 bases agree with TRBD1. Germline V gene sequence: CDR1 SNHLY, CDR2 FYNNEI. With V trimmed by 7 bases and J by 4 bases, 9 bases remained unmatched. This CDR3 region has 15 residues. CDR3 sequence: CASTFQGAGGNTIYF. In DNA form, the CDR3 reads TGTGCCAGCACCTTCCAGGGGGCTGGAGGAAACACCATATATTTT.

The rearrangement joins TRBV13 to TRBJ1-2; the D is unclear. Looked up from germline, CDR1 is PRHDT and CDR2 is FYEKMQ (reference sequence). This CDR3 comprises 18 residues. The V end was cut by 2 bases, the J end by 3 bases, with 22 bases between. Here the CDR3 DNA reads TGTGCCAGCAGCTTATCTGGTGGCCCGGAGGTAAAAGACTATGGCTACACCTTC. This sequence encodes CASSLSGGPEVKDYGYTF.

The CDR3 here is CASSEGGQGYEKLFF. CDR3 DNA: TGTGCCAGCAGTGAAGGGGGACAGGGATATGAAAAACTGTTTTTT. The chain has TRBV2 and TRBJ1-4, with 9 bases that match TRBD1. With V trimmed by 1 base and J by 6 bases, 3 bases remained unmatched. The germline V gene has CDR1 SNHLY and CDR2 FYNNEI. This CDR3 region has 15 residues.

The chain carries TRBV4-1 and TRBJ2-1; 8 bases line up with TRBD1. V shed 4 bases, J shed 4 bases, and the junction held 9 bases outside the gene matches. Germline V gene sequence: CDR1 MGHRA, CDR2 YSYEKL. This CDR3 spans 16 amino acids. The CDR3 DNA reads TGCGCCAGCAGCCGAATACAGGGGGGCTTATACAATGAGCAGTTCTTC. Encoded protein: CASSRIQGGLYNEQFF.

The CDR3 coding sequence is TGCGCCAGCAGCCTAGAAGTGGAGGGAACTAATGAAAAACTGTTTTTT. It specifies CASSLEVEGTNEKLFF. This chain connects TRBV4-3 to TRBJ1-4; no firm D call. Germline CDR1 is LGHNA and CDR2 is YSLEER. V lost 4 bases, J lost 1 base, and 13 bases lay in between. There are 16 residues in the CDR3.

The V call is TRBV5-1, the J call TRBJ1-1; TRBD1 aligns across 7 bases. The V segment lost 2 bases and the J segment 5 bases; nucleotides outside the gene matches: 9. The CDR3 has 15 residues. Germline V gene lookup returns CDR1 SGHRS and CDR2 YFSETQ. CDR3 loop: CASSFQGGQSTEAFF. The CDR3 nucleotides read TGCGCCAGCAGCTTTCAGGGGGGACAGTCGACTGAAGCTTTCTTT.

This sequence joins TRBV25-1 and TRBJ1-1; 7 bases match TRBD1. Germline loops: CDR1 MGHDK, CDR2 SYGVNS. There are 16 residues in the CDR3. V gave up 3 bases and J gave up 2 bases; unmatched junction bases: 9. This chain's CDR3 is CASSDSQGGGNTEAFF. The CDR3, as DNA: TGTGCCAGCAGTGATTCGCAGGGGGGAGGCAACACTGAAGCTTTCTTT.

The rearrangement uses TRBV2 and TRBJ2-1; D might be TRBD1 (6 bases). Germline lookup yields CDR1 SNHLY and CDR2 FYNNEI. The CDR3 spans 15 residues. Trimming left V 5 bases short and J 1 base short, with 12 bases between. CDR3 region: CASSTQGSSYNEQFF. The CDR3 coding sequence is TGTGCCAGCAGTACTCAGGGGTCTTCCTACAATGAGCAGTTCTTC.

This sequence joins TRBV5-4 and TRBJ1-1, with 7 nucleotides matching TRBD1. The CDR3 has 13 amino acids. Trimming removed 4 bases from V and 5 bases from J; junction bases left unmatched: 5. From germline, CDR1 is SGHNT and CDR2 YYREEE (reference sequence). The CDR3, as DNA: TGTGCCAGCAGCCCCCGACAGGGTACTGAAGCTTTCTTT. Translation: CASSPRQGTEAFF.

The chain employs TRBV19 and TRBJ1-1; tentatively, D is TRBD1 (5 bases). Germline values: CDR1 LNHDA, CDR2 SQIVND (reference sequence). The CDR3 contains 15 residues. V was trimmed by 1 base and J by 5 bases, leaving 14 bases between them. In DNA form, the CDR3 reads TGTGCCAGTAGTATAGGGATGAGGGGTGGAACTGAAGCTTTCTTT. Amino acids: CASSIGMRGGTEAFF.

The chain recombines TRBV30 with TRBJ1-5, with a tentative D call TRBD1 (5 bases). V lost 1 base and J lost 6, with 16 bases in between. Germline CDR1 and CDR2: GTSNPN and SVGIG (reference sequence). CDR3 size: 15 residues. CDR3 DNA: TGTGCCTGGAGTGGGGCAACAGTAGGGGTTCAGCCCCAGCATTTT. It yields the protein CAWSGATVGVQPQHF. Filled out from reference TRBV30 and TRBJ1-5, the complete variable domain reads SQTIHQWPATLVQPVGSPLSLECTVEGTSNPNLYWYRQAAGRGLQLLFYSVGIGQISSEVPQNLSASRPQDRQFILSSKKLLLSDSGFYLCAWSGATVGVQPQHFGDGTRLSIL.

This chain uses TRBV15 with TRBJ2-3; D is uncertain. The CDR3 contains 15 residues. The V end lost 0 bases, the J end lost 2 bases, and 9 bases lay between the germline ends. Germline V gene data show CDR1 as LNHNV and CDR2 as YYDKDF (reference sequence). The CDR3 loop is CATSRDLVFTDTQYF. The CDR3 DNA sequence: TGTGCCACCAGCAGAGATCTAGTTTTCACAGATACGCAGTATTTT.

This chain joins TRBV9 and TRBJ2-4; the D is unclear. In germline, CDR1 is SGDLS, CDR2 YYNGEE. Trimming pared 4 bases from V and 1 base from J, leaving 21 bases between. The CDR3 runs to 18 residues. This chain's CDR3 is CASSPDLGRAMAKNIQYF. The CDR3, as DNA: TGTGCCAGCAGCCCTGACCTTGGACGCGCCATGGCCAAAAACATTCAGTACTTC.

CDR3 in DNA: TGTGCCAGCAGCTTAGAGGTGCATTACAATTCACCCCTCCACTTT. Residues: CASSLEVHYNSPLHF. The chain combines TRBV7-2 with TRBJ1-6; D gene ambiguous. Germline CDR1 SGHTA, CDR2 FQGNSA. The CDR3 sequence is 15 residues long. V lost 1 base to trimming and J lost 7 bases, with 11 bases between them. The whole variable domain, filled in from reference TRBV7-2 and TRBJ1-6, reads GAGVSQSPSNKVTEKGKDVELRCDPISGHTALYWYRQSLGQGLEFLIYFQGNSAPDKSGLPSDRFSAERTGGSVSTLTIQRTQQEDSAVYLCASSLEVHYNSPLHFGNGTRLTVT.

The rearrangement links TRBV30 to TRBJ1-2, with D maybe TRBD1 (6 bases). V was trimmed by 1 base and J by 8 bases, leaving 26 bases between them. Germline CDR1 is GTSNPN and CDR2 is SVGIG (reference sequence). This CDR3 has 17 amino acids. CDR3 in amino acids: CAWSASLYRERERGYTF. CDR3 sequence (DNA): TGTGCCTGGAGTGCCTCCCTTTACAGGGAAAGAGAAAGAGGCTACACCTTC. Complete variable domain (other parts from reference TRBV30 and TRBJ1-2): SQTIHQWPATLVQPVGSPLSLECTVEGTSNPNLYWYRQAAGRGLQLLFYSVGIGQISSEVPQNLSASRPQDRQFILSSKKLLLSDSGFYLCAWSASLYRERERGYTFGSGTRLTVV.

This sequence joins TRBV4-2 and TRBJ1-6; D uncertain. V dropped 1 base and J dropped 0 bases, with 16 bases sitting between them. Germline lookup yields CDR1 LGHNA and CDR2 YNFKEQ. The CDR3 has 19 residues. CDR3 sequence reads: CASSQVKGPMSSYNSPLHF. The DNA of the CDR3 is TGTGCCAGCAGCCAAGTTAAGGGCCCTATGAGCTCCTATAATTCACCCCTCCACTTT.

This rearrangement joins TRBV28 to TRBJ1-3, with a possible D match to TRBD1 (5 bases). This CDR3 is 17 amino acids long. Germline-derived CDR1 and CDR2 are MDHEN and SYDVKM. Trimming left V 5 bases short and J 0 bases short, with 17 bases between. In DNA, the CDR3 is TGTGCCAGCAGTGCTAGGGGAGGCCGCCCCTCTGGAAACACCATATATTTT. It encodes CASSARGGRPSGNTIYF.

The chain combines TRBV7-2 with TRBJ2-1, with TRBD2 matching 9 bases. With V trimmed by 3 bases and J by 1 base, 4 bases remained unmatched. Germline V lookup: CDR1 SGHTA, CDR2 FQGNSA. The CDR3 length is 16 residues. The CDR3 is CASSFPSGRSYNEQFF. CDR3 in DNA: TGTGCCAGCAGCTTTCCCAGCGGGAGGTCCTACAATGAGCAGTTCTTC.

The chain links TRBV9 to TRBJ2-5; 15 bases match TRBD2. CDR1 and CDR2 (germline): SGDLS, YYNGEE. This CDR3 is 17 amino acids long. V trimming: 3 bases; J trimming: 5 bases; junction bases outside the gene matches: 8. CDR3 residues: CASSAGLAGGPGETQYF. In nucleotides, the CDR3 is TGTGCCAGCAGCGCAGGACTAGCGGGAGGGCCGGGTGAGACCCAGTACTTC.

The chain couples TRBV19 to TRBJ2-6, with D tentatively TRBD1 (5 bases). CDR3 length: 14 amino acids. V shed 6 bases and J shed 4 bases, with 10 bases lying between them. CDR1 LNHDA and CDR2 SQIVND come from the germline V gene (reference sequence). CDR3 nucleotide sequence: TGTGCCAGTAGCGACAGTCCCGGGGCCAACGTCCTGACTTTC. Residues: CASSDSPGANVLTF. The complete variable domain, with remaining parts taken from reference TRBV19 and TRBJ2-6, reads DGGITQSPKYLFRKEGQNVTLSCEQNLNHDAMYWYRQDPGQGLRLIYYSQIVNDFQKGDIAEGYSVSREKKESFPLTVTSAQKNPTAFYLCASSDSPGANVLTFGAGSRLTVL.

The chain joins TRBV5-1 to TRBJ2-1, with 7 bases matching TRBD2. The CDR3 is 11 residues long. Germline CDR1 SGHRS, CDR2 YFSETQ. V dropped 10 bases and J dropped 7; count of bases not matched to a gene: 5. CDR3: CACSGGNEQFF. The CDR3 coding sequence is TGCGCCTGCTCCGGGGGGAATGAGCAGTTCTTC.

This rearrangement joins TRBV6-5 to TRBJ2-5, with TRBD1 identical over 11 bases. The CDR3 contains 16 residues. The V segment lost 4 bases and the J segment 4 bases; nucleotides outside the gene matches: 8. The V gene's germline CDR1 is MNHEY and CDR2 SVGAGI. The CDR3 bases are TGTGCCAGCAGTTGGGCAAGGACAGGGGGCGGAGAGACCCAGTACTTC. The encoded protein is CASSWARTGGGETQYF.

This chain joins TRBV14 and TRBJ1-1; 12 bases map to TRBD1. Germline V gene lookup returns CDR1 SGHDN and CDR2 FVKESK. CDR3 length: 15 amino acids. With 4 bases clipped from V and 3 bases from J, the junction kept 3 bases outside the gene matches. DNA of the CDR3: TGTGCCAGCAGCCCGGGGACAGGGGGCTACACTGAAGCTTTCTTT. Protein: CASSPGTGGYTEAFF.